The 7 T cell receptor beta chains below all came from one sample that was sequenced in a study of blood T cell repertoires in COVID-19. Generated by immunoSEQ multiplex PCR, the TCRdb table keeps only in-frame clones and is missing some. Of some 180,000 clones in the sample, more than 80% were seen once. The sequenced sample was PBMCs or T cells enriched from blood (not recorded which). Every receptor here comes from a middle-aged man who had recovered from COVID-19.

The V gene is TRBV9, the J gene TRBJ2-2; TRBD1 agrees at 8 bases. The V gene's germline CDR1 is SGDLS and CDR2 YYNGEE. V shed 3 bases, J shed 5 bases, and the junction held 3 bases outside the gene matches. The CDR3 sequence is 14 residues long. The CDR3 loop reads CASSATGGTGELFF. CDR3 nucleotides: TGTGCCAGCAGCGCCACAGGGGGGACCGGGGAGCTGTTTTTT. Based on the CDR3 plus reference TRBV9 and TRBJ2-2, the full variable domain is DSGVTQTPKHLITATGQRVTLRCSPRSGDLSVYWYQQSLDQGLQFLIQYYNGEERAKGNILERFSAQQFPDLHSELNLSSLELGDSALYFCASSATGGTGELFFGEGSRLTVL.

J is TRBJ2-2 and V is TRBV11-2, with TRBD2 matching 7 bases. J lost 5 bases, V lost 5 bases, and 17 bases had no gene match. Germline assignment: CDR1 SGHAT and CDR2 FQNNGV. The CDR3 totals 18 residues. CDR3 sequence reads: CASSARLVPMGGTGELFF. CDR3 sequence (DNA): TGTGCCAGCAGCGCCCGACTAGTCCCCATGGGGGGGACCGGGGAGCTGTTTTTT.

This clone appeared a single time. The chain has TRBV7-9 and TRBJ2-3; D perhaps matches TRBD1 (6 bases). V was shortened by 5 bases and J by 6 bases, with 21 bases between the two germline ends. Per germline, CDR1 SEHNR and CDR2 FQNEAQ (reference sequence). The CDR3 consists of 16 residues. CDR3 protein: CASSGQGTLNADTQYF. The CDR3 region has the DNA TGTGCCAGCAGCGGCCAGGGGACCCTAAACGCGGATACGCAGTATTTT.

This chain uses TRBV10-3 with TRBJ1-1; 9 positions agree with TRBD1. Germline assignment: CDR1 ENHRY and CDR2 SYGVKD. Trimming cost V 2 bases and J 6 bases; bases outside gene matches: 4. The CDR3 covers 14 residues. The CDR3 loop reads CAISETDRGSEAFF. Here the CDR3 DNA reads TGTGCCATCAGTGAGACGGACAGGGGCTCTGAAGCTTTCTTT.

The CDR3 protein is CASSLILGQETQYF. CDR3 sequence (DNA): TGTGCCAGCAGCTTAATTCTCGGGCAAGAGACCCAGTACTTC. The chain has TRBV7-2 and TRBJ2-5, with D hard to call. Germline-derived CDR1 and CDR2 are SGHTA and FQGNSA. This CDR3 comprises 14 residues. V lost 2 bases and J lost 2, with 9 bases in between.

The chain joins TRBV2 to TRBJ1-6; 11 positions agree with TRBD1. J was trimmed by 6 bases and V by 3 bases; bases with no gene match: 1. This CDR3 is built from 15 residues. CDR1 and CDR2 from the germline V gene are SNHLY and FYNNEI. CDR3: CASSEGTGGNSPLHF. As DNA, the CDR3 is TGTGCCAGCAGTGAGGGGACAGGGGGTAATTCACCCCTCCACTTT.

The genes are TRBV18 and TRBJ1-2, with D tentatively TRBD1 (6 bases). Germline assignment: CDR1 KGHSH and CDR2 LQKENI. With 6 bases removed from V and 8 bases from J, the gap between germline ends came to 19 bases. This CDR3 is built from 14 residues. CDR3 in amino acids: CASSPGAELGGYTF. The CDR3, as DNA: TGTGCCAGCTCTCCAGGGGCCGAGTTGGGAGGCTACACCTTC.